The rows below give T cell receptor beta chains drawn from one sample of a study of T cells in Graves' hyperthyroidism and ophthalmopathy. TCRdb fed the multiplex PCR reads into MiXCR, producing one record per CDR3 protein. The sample records about 460,000 distinct CDR3 sequences, approximately 23% being singletons. The sequenced sample consisted of blood. The receptor set was obtained from a woman in her 70s with Graves' ophthalmopathy. Both conserved end residues are part of each CDR3. A D gene is named only where the DNA matches it firmly. Size values are once, few and many counts, or a class for expanded clones, and some rows have none.

-	TRBV10-3	-	14	TRBJ1-1	CGIRLQGSNTEAFF	TGTGGCATCAGGCTACAGGGTTCGAACACTGAAGCTTTCTTT
few	TRBV19	-	14	TRBJ1-1	CASSASGMYTEAFF	TGTGCCAGTAGTGCGTCCGGGATGTACACTGAAGCTTTCTTT
few	TRBV12-3/TRBV12-4	-	13	TRBJ1-2	CASSLRQVYGYTF	TGTGCCAGCAGTTTACGACAGGTATATGGCTACACCTTC
-	TRBV14	-	13	TRBJ1-2	CASSQDPPYGYTF	TGTGCCAGCAGCCAAGATCCACCCTATGGCTACACCTTC
-	TRBV12-5	-	16	TRBJ2-1	CASGLVRGTAYNEQFF	TGTGCTAGTGGTTTGGTACGGGGGACCGCCTACAATGAGCAGTTCTTC
many	TRBV28	-	14	TRBJ1-2	CASSLVWSTYGYTF	TGTGCCAGCAGTTTAGTGTGGAGCACCTATGGCTACACCTTC
-	TRBV11-2	-	13	TRBJ2-7	CASSLGPNGEQYF	TGTGCCAGCAGCTTAGGCCCAAATGGGGAGCAGTACTTC
-	TRBV19	-	14	TRBJ1-1	CASKLGSVNTEAFF	TGTGCCAGTAAACTAGGCAGTGTGAACACTGAAGCTTTCTTT
few	TRBV10-3	TRBD1	13	TRBJ2-5	CAISPGQQETQYF	TGTGCCATCAGTCCGGGACAGCAAGAGACCCAGTACTTC
many	TRBV2	-	14	TRBJ1-1	CASSEGQTVPEAFF	TGTGCCAGCAGTGAAGGGCAGACGGTACCTGAAGCTTTCTTT
few	TRBV7-9	-	13	TRBJ2-1	CASSWTENNEQFF	TGTGCCAGCAGCTGGACGGAAAACAATGAGCAGTTCTTC
-	TRBV10-3	TRBD2	19	TRBJ2-3	CAISDPGLAGPVGTDTQYF	TGTGCCATCAGTGACCCGGGACTAGCGGGACCAGTGGGCACAGATACGCAGTATTTT
few	TRBV12-5	-	11	TRBJ2-2	CARPGTGELFF	TGTGCTCGCCCCGGGACCGGGGAGCTGTTTTTT
few	TRBV15	TRBD1	14	TRBJ2-5	CATSRGDREETQYF	TGTGCCACCAGCAGAGGGGACAGGGAAGAGACCCAGTACTTC
-	TRBV9	TRBD2	15	TRBJ2-2	CASTTSGYNTGELFF	TGTGCCAGCACCACTAGCGGGTATAACACCGGGGAGCTGTTTTTT
-	TRBV6-1	-	15	TRBJ2-7	CASSRPGEAIYEQYF	TGTGCCAGCAGTCGGCCGGGGGAGGCGATCTACGAGCAGTACTTC
few	TRBV15	-	12	TRBJ2-7	CATSREAYEQYF	TGTGCCACCAGCAGAGAAGCCTACGAGCAGTACTTC
few	TRBV6-2/TRBV6-3	-	17	TRBJ2-4	CASSYADRIIAKNIQYF	TGTGCCAGCAGTTACGCGGACAGAATAATAGCCAAAAACATTCAGTACTTC
-	TRBV28	-	17	TRBJ2-2	CASSLLVALTNTGELFF	TGTGCCAGCAGTTTACTGGTGGCCCTTACGAACACCGGGGAGCTGTTTTTT
many	TRBV7-8	-	14	TRBJ1-6	CASSLQGYNSPLHF	TGTGCCAGCAGTTTACAGGGATATAATTCACCCCTCCACTTT
few	TRBV4-2	-	15	TRBJ2-1	CASSQGNVGYNEQFF	TGTGCCAGCAGCCAAGGGAACGTCGGGTACAATGAGCAGTTCTTC
-	TRBV4-2	-	16	TRBJ2-2	CASSQESRGLAGELFF	TGTGCCAGCAGCCAAGAGTCCCGGGGCTTGGCCGGGGAGCTGTTTTTT
many	TRBV2	-	12	TRBJ2-3	CASSADTDTQYF	TGTGCCAGCTCGGCAGATACGGATACGCAGTATTTT
few	TRBV5-1	TRBD1	16	TRBJ2-2	CASKDSGTGGTGELFF	TGCGCCAGCAAAGACTCCGGGACAGGGGGAACCGGGGAGCTGTTTTTT
-	TRBV5-1	-	16	TRBJ2-3	CASSSKNRQRADTQYF	TGCGCCAGCAGCTCCAAAAACAGGCAAAGGGCAGATACGCAGTATTTT
-	TRBV6-1	TRBD1	14	TRBJ2-7	CASSQLGQIYEQYF	TGTGCCAGCAGTCAGCTGGGACAGATCTACGAGCAGTACTTC
many	TRBV7-2	-	15	TRBJ1-2	CASSPWDLENYGYTF	TGTGCCAGCAGCCCCTGGGACCTAGAGAACTATGGCTACACCTTC
-	TRBV6-2/TRBV6-3	TRBD2	16	TRBJ2-1	CASGTASPSGSDEQFF	TGTGCCAGCGGCACCGCCTCGCCTAGCGGGAGTGATGAGCAGTTCTTC
-	TRBV19	TRBD1	13	TRBJ2-7	CASSFQGADEQYF	TGTGCCAGTAGTTTCCAGGGGGCTGACGAGCAGTACTTC
-	TRBV19	-	14	TRBJ2-2	CASTTVRGTGELFF	TGTGCCAGTACCACAGTCAGGGGCACCGGGGAGCTGTTTTTT
few	TRBV14	TRBD2	16	TRBJ2-7	CASSPLRLAGAYEQYF	TGTGCCAGCAGCCCACTAAGGCTAGCGGGAGCCTACGAGCAGTACTTC
-	TRBV27	TRBD1	17	TRBJ2-7	CASSPSVGDRALYEQYF	TGTGCCAGCAGTCCCTCCGTGGGGGACAGGGCCCTCTACGAGCAGTACTTC
-	TRBV20-1	-	15	TRBJ1-2	CSARVSGSGGYGYTF	TGCAGTGCTAGAGTTTCGGGTTCCGGGGGCTATGGCTACACCTTC